This is a list of T cell receptor beta chains from one sample in a study of T cells in Graves' hyperthyroidism and ophthalmopathy. TCRdb passed the multiplex PCR reads through MiXCR, listing each CDR3 protein once. The sample records around 690,000 distinct CDR3 sequences, roughly 17% being singletons. The sample was blood. The receptors shown here come from a middle-aged man with Graves' hyperthyroidism. Each CDR3 is given with its conserved first and last residue. D genes are given only for firm matches. Only part of the rows carry a size: once, few, many, or a class if the clone is expanded.

v_call: TRBV27
clone_size: NA
d_call: NA
cdr3_length: 15
j_call: TRBJ1-2
cdr3_nt: TGTGCCAGCAGTTTATCGTCGGGGGGCGGCTATGGCTACACCTTC
cdr3_aa: CASSLSSGGGYGYTF

v_call: TRBV3-1
clone_size: NA
d_call: TRBD2
cdr3_length: 19
j_call: TRBJ2-2
cdr3_nt: TGTGCCAGCAGCCAAGCGGGACTAGCGGGAAAGACGAACACCGGGGAGCTGTTTTTT
cdr3_aa: CASSQAGLAGKTNTGELFF

v_call: TRBV2
clone_size: NA
d_call: NA
cdr3_length: 14
j_call: TRBJ1-1
cdr3_nt: TGTGCCAGCAGTGAAAATCGAGGGTCGGCTGAAGCTTTCTTT
cdr3_aa: CASSENRGSAEAFF

v_call: TRBV15
clone_size: many
d_call: TRBD2
cdr3_length: 14
j_call: TRBJ2-7
cdr3_nt: TGTGCCACCAGCTTAGGACTAGCGGGGGACGAGCAGTACTTC
cdr3_aa: CATSLGLAGDEQYF

v_call: TRBV3-1
clone_size: NA
d_call: NA
cdr3_length: 17
j_call: TRBJ2-7
cdr3_nt: TGTGCCAGCAGCGCGCAGGGGGGGCGGGCCAGCTCCTACGAGCAGTACTTC
cdr3_aa: CASSAQGGRASSYEQYF

v_call: TRBV27
clone_size: many
d_call: TRBD2
cdr3_length: 15
j_call: TRBJ2-7
cdr3_nt: TGTGCCAGCAGTTTGAGGGAGGGGATCTCCTACGAGCAGTACTTC
cdr3_aa: CASSLREGISYEQYF

v_call: TRBV28
clone_size: many
d_call: NA
cdr3_length: 12
j_call: TRBJ1-2
cdr3_nt: TGTGCCAGCAGCCGGTTGAGGTATGGCTACACCTTC
cdr3_aa: CASSRLRYGYTF

v_call: TRBV11-3
clone_size: NA
d_call: TRBD2
cdr3_length: 15
j_call: TRBJ2-3
cdr3_nt: TGTGCCAGCAGCCAACCGGGACTAGGCACAGATACGCAGTATTTT
cdr3_aa: CASSQPGLGTDTQYF

v_call: TRBV28
clone_size: few
d_call: TRBD2
cdr3_length: 18
j_call: TRBJ2-7
cdr3_nt: TGTGCCAGCAGTTTATTTAAAGCGGGAGTCCTCAAGACCTACGAGCAGTACTTC
cdr3_aa: CASSLFKAGVLKTYEQYF

v_call: TRBV5-1
clone_size: many
d_call: NA
cdr3_length: 15
j_call: TRBJ1-6
cdr3_nt: TGCGCCAGCAGCGCAGGACAGTTCTTCAATTCACCCCTCCACTTT
cdr3_aa: CASSAGQFFNSPLHF

v_call: TRBV6-5
clone_size: NA
d_call: NA
cdr3_length: 15
j_call: TRBJ2-2
cdr3_nt: TGTGCCAGCAGTTACCAGAGTTCGAACACCGGGGAGCTGTTTTTT
cdr3_aa: CASSYQSSNTGELFF

v_call: TRBV30
clone_size: many
d_call: NA
cdr3_length: 14
j_call: TRBJ2-5
cdr3_nt: TGTGCCTGGAATCATGGCCCAAGGGAAGAGACCCAGTACTTC
cdr3_aa: CAWNHGPREETQYF

v_call: TRBV19
clone_size: many
d_call: TRBD1
cdr3_length: 16
j_call: TRBJ2-7
cdr3_nt: TGTGCCAGTAGTAAATCGACAGGGGGATACTCCTACGAGCAGTACTTC
cdr3_aa: CASSKSTGGYSYEQYF

v_call: TRBV9
clone_size: many
d_call: NA
cdr3_length: 15
j_call: TRBJ2-5
cdr3_nt: TGTGCCAGCAGCCCAATGGGGGGTGGGCAAGAGACCCAGTACTTC
cdr3_aa: CASSPMGGGQETQYF

v_call: TRBV7-3
clone_size: few
d_call: NA
cdr3_length: 17
j_call: TRBJ1-6
cdr3_nt: TGTGCCAGCAGCCAAGAACAGGGTAGAGCCTATAATTCACCCCTCCACTTT
cdr3_aa: CASSQEQGRAYNSPLHF

v_call: TRBV12-3/TRBV12-4
clone_size: many
d_call: TRBD2
cdr3_length: 14
j_call: TRBJ2-5
cdr3_nt: TGTGCCAGCAGTTTCCGGGGGAGGGACGGGACCCAGTACTTC
cdr3_aa: CASSFRGRDGTQYF

v_call: TRBV4-1
clone_size: few
d_call: NA
cdr3_length: 15
j_call: TRBJ1-2
cdr3_nt: TGCGCCAGCAACCGATGGCAGGAGCTAACCTATGGCTACACCTTC
cdr3_aa: CASNRWQELTYGYTF

v_call: TRBV20-1
clone_size: NA
d_call: NA
cdr3_length: 14
j_call: TRBJ1-1
cdr3_nt: TGCAGTGCTAGTTGGGGGGCGAGCAACACTGAAGCTTTCTTT
cdr3_aa: CSASWGASNTEAFF